Only a few counts were recorded for the clone carrying this T cell receptor beta chain. Its antigen is not known. The CDR3 consists of 15 residues. The V segment lost 5 bases and the J segment 5 bases; nucleotides outside the gene matches: 7. Germline values: CDR1 SGHKS, CDR2 YYEKEE (reference sequence). This entry is derived from a study of CD8 T cells in ankylosing spondylitis. General observations from the study: It was reported that disease-linked clones were significantly enriched in matched ankylosing spondylitis synovial fluid.

TCRdb used MiXCR to reprocess the 5' RACE reads, holding one entry per CDR3 protein. The repertoire holds 300,000 to 400,000 distinct CDR3 sequences, approximately 20% seen once, with roughly 14% in the top ten. The sequence was obtained from a male donor with ankylosing spondylitis or in good health (not recorded which). The chain uses TRBV5-5 and TRBJ2-2, with 9 bases fitting TRBD2. Specimen: blood, either unsorted or a sorted T cell fraction (not recorded which). As DNA, the CDR3 is TGTGCCAGCAGTAAGGCGGGGGGGAAAACCGGGGAGCTGTTTTTT. It codes for CASSKAGGKTGELFF. Complete variable domain (other parts from reference TRBV5-5 and TRBJ2-2): DAGVTQSPTHLIKTRGQQVTLRCSPISGHKSVSWYQQVLGQGPQFIFQYYEKEERGRGNFPDRFSARQFPNYSSELNVNALLLGDSALYLCASSKAGGKTGELFFGEGSRLTVL.